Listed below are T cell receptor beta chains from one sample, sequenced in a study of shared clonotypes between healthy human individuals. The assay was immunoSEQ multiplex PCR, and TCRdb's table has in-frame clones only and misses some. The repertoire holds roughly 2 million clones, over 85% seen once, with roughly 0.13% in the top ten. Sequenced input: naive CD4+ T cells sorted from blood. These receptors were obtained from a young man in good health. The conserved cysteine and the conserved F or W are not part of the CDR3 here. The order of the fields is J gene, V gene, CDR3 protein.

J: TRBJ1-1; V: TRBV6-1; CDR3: ASSEDTPWGGQVRYTEAF
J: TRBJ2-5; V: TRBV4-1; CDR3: ASSHSAVPQETQY
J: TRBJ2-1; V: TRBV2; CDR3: ASSADRHSYNEQF
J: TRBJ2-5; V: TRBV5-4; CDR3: ASSRGGVQETQY
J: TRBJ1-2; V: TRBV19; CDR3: ASSSGPGNYGYT
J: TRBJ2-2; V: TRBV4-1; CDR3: ASSPPIGSSGRALTGELF
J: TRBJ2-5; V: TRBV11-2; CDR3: ASSLSRSGAETQY
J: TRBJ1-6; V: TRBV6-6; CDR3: ASSWEAGVNSPLH
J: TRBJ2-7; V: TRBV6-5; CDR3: ASSLGGAYSYEQY
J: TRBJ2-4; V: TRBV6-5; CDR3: ASSRPSGGENIQY
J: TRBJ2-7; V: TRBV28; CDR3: ASKEGAIYEQY
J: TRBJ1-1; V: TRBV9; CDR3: ASKGTNTEAF
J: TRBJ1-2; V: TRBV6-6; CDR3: ASRLGPPLNYGYT
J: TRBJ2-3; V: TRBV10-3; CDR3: AIRPQDPSTDTQY
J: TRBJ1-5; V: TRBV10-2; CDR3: ASSPRGDQPQH
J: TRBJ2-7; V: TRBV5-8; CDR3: ASSFGEGLNYEQY
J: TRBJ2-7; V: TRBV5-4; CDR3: ASSLDRYSYEQY
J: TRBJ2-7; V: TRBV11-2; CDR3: ASSPLGPTGAYEQY
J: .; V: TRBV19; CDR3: ASTDRGAYEQY
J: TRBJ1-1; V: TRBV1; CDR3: TSSRAGRRAF
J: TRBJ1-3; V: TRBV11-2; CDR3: ASSLAAAGNTIY
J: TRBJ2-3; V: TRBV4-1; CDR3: ASGQGTTSTDTQY
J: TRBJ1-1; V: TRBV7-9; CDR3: ASRILTATEAF
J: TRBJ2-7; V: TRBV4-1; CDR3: ASSQEAVRSGTYEQY
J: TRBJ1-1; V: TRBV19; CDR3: ASSMGTLNTEAF
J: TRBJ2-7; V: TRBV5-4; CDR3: ASSTRLAGDGAEQY
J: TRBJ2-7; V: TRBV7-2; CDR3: ASSPYQGSSYEQY
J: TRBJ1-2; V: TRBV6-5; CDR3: ASSYSGRENYGYT
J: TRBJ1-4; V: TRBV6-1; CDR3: ASTRDFNEKLF
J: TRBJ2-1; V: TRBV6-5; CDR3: ASSSTNNEQF
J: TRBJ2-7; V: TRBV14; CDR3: ASSQDRVPTGEQY
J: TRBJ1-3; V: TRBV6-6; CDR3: ASSYSGGPGNTIY
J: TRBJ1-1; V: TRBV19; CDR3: ASRELQGARGLNTEAF
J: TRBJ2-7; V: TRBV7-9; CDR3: ASSSQDRGTYEQY
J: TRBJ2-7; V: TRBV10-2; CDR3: ASRKGGPYEQY
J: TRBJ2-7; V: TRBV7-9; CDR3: ASSLFPGLAGGPVEQY
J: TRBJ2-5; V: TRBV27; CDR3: ASSYRWEIQETQY
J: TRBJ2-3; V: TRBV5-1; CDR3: ASSLRTKSTDTQY
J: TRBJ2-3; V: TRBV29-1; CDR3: SVEDRPRATDTQY
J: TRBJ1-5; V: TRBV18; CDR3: ASSPQGQRDQPQH
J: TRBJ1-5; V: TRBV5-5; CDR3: ASSLAEDQPQH
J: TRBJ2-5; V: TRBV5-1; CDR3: ASSFQTGPETQY
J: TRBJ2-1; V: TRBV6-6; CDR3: ASSYPFQGNEQF
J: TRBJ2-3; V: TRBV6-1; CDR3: ASSDDLDTQY
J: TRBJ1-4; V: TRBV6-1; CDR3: ASRRQPREEKLF
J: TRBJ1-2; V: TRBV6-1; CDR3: ASQTGTGGFYGYT
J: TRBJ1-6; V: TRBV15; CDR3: ATSRDRSSPLH
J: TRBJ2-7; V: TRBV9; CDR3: ASSVGVEPYEQY
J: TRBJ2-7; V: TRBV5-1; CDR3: ASSLRLAGGPYEQY
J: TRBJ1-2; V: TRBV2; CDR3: ASSLNRGSGGYT
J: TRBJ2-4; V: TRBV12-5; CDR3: ASGSPGRGGIQY
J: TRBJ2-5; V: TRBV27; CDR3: ASSLGGVTETQY
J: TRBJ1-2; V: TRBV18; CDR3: ASSPGAESNYGYT
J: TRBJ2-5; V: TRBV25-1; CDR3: ASSEAAEETQY